This T cell receptor (beta chain) stems from a study of cytomegalovirus exposure and HLA in healthy donors. Study context: A prior analysis found 117 million unique TCR beta sequences from around 180 million T cells.

About this clone itself: What it binds is not known.

Study findings and constraints: V- and J-gene trimming of TCR beta was linked (in a later analysis) to a missense DCLRE1C variant.

The PCR was carried out with 60 Vbeta primers and 13 Jbeta primers. Generated by immunoSEQ multiplex PCR, the TCRdb table keeps only in-frame clones and is missing some. Among about 62,000 clones, roughly 75% were seen once, and the ten largest hold approximately 8%. Sequencing input: PBMCs. The source of this sequence is a man between 60 and 75 years old in good health and CMV-seropositive.

In DNA form, the CDR3 reads TGTGCCAGCAGCGCAAGACAGGGAGCCGGGGAGCAGTACTTC. Residues: CASSARQGAGEQYF. The rearrangement joins TRBV6-1 to TRBJ2-7; the match to TRBD1 covers 7 bases. Trimming cost V 6 bases and J 7 bases; bases outside gene matches: 12. Germline V CDR1 and CDR2: MNHNS, SASEGT. The CDR3 loop spans 14 amino acids.